The 32 T cell receptor beta chains presented below share a single source sample, sequenced in a study of T cell clonotyping in hematopoietic cell transplantation. TCRdb's table, derived via immunoSEQ multiplex PCR, lists solely in-frame clones and lacks some. The table lists 15,000 to 20,000 clones, roughly 88% of them singletons. Material: peripheral blood mononuclear cells. These TCRs come from a woman aged 40 to 50 in good health. Some clones in this sample may be carry-over from other donors' samples.

This clone has only one observation. This chain connects TRBV4-2 to TRBJ2-2; 12 nucleotides agree with TRBD1. The germline gives CDR1 LGHNA, CDR2 YNFKEQ. The CDR3 runs to 15 residues. V shed 4 bases and J 11 bases; nucleotides not matched to a gene: 8. This chain's CDR3 is CASSPSGQGAIELFF. In DNA form, the CDR3 reads TGTGCCAGCAGCCCCTCGGGACAGGGGGCAATTGAGCTGTTTTTT.

Written as DNA, the CDR3 is TGTGCCAGCAGCTTGGGCCTAGCGGGAGTTAATGAGCAGTTCTTC. Residues: CASSLGLAGVNEQFF. The V gene is TRBV5-8, the J gene TRBJ2-1, with 10 bases identical to TRBD2. The CDR3 runs 15 residues. V was clipped by 0 bases and J by 7 bases; unmatched bases: 4. Germline CDR1 reads SGHTS; CDR2 reads YDEGEE.

CDR3 coding DNA: TGTGCCAGCAAGACAGGCAATCAGCCCCAGCATTTT. It yields the protein CASKTGNQPQHF. The V gene is TRBV27, the J gene TRBJ1-5; D may be TRBD1 (5 bases). CDR3 length equals 12 residues. V gave up 7 bases and J gave up 2 bases, with 6 bases separating them. CDR1 is MNHEY, CDR2 SMNVEV, per germline (reference sequence).

This clone was observed a single time. The V gene is TRBV23-1, the J gene TRBJ1-2; no definite D call. TRBV23-1 is an ORF, with its function uncertain. Trimming removed 5 bases from V and 3 bases from J, with 7 bases in between. The CDR3 spans 12 residues. CDR3 DNA sequence: TGCGCCAGCAGTACCATCGACTATGGCTACACCTTC. The encoded protein is CASSTIDYGYTF.

CDR3 DNA: TGTGCCAGCAGAACCGGGACTAGCGGGAGATTCTACGAGCAGTACTTC. Protein product: CASRTGTSGRFYEQYF. J is TRBJ2-7 and V is TRBV6-6; TRBD2 aligns across 14 bases. The V gene end was trimmed by 6 bases and the J gene end by 3 bases; junction bases not matched to a gene: 7. CDR1 is MNHNY, CDR2 SVGAGI, per germline (reference sequence). This CDR3 region has 16 residues.

The V and J genes are TRBV4-3 and TRBJ2-7, with D unclear. The germline CDR1 and CDR2 sequences are LGHNA and YSLEER. The CDR3 has 15 amino acids. Trimming shortened V by 0 bases and J by 3 bases, and 12 bases separated the two germline ends. The CDR3, as DNA: TGCGCCAGCAGCCAAGACGCATCAGGCGGCTACGAGCAGTACTTC. Amino acids: CASSQDASGGYEQYF.

This clone was recorded a few times. The V call is TRBV6-4, the J call TRBJ1-1; a weak D match, TRBD1 (5 bases). Germline loops: CDR1 MRHNA, CDR2 SNTAGT. This CDR3 region has 16 residues. The ends were cut back, 1 base at V and 1 base at J, with 13 bases in the middle. The CDR3: CASSDWGGRGNTEAFF. CDR3 bases: TGTGCCAGCAGTGACTGGGGAGGGAGGGGGAACACTGAAGCTTTCTTT.

This clone was found a few times. The rearrangement joins TRBV19 to TRBJ2-7, with D hard to call. CDR1 is LNHDA, CDR2 SQIVND, per germline (reference sequence). Trimming removed 10 bases at V and 7 bases at J, with 20 bases between. The CDR3 loop spans 13 amino acids. The CDR3 reads CATRRGSGWEQYF. In DNA, the CDR3 is TGTGCCACCCGCCGCGGCTCCGGCTGGGAGCAGTACTTC.

This rearrangement joins TRBV7-2 to TRBJ1-3; D is ambiguous. The germline V gene encodes CDR1 SGHTA and CDR2 FQGNSA. V was clipped by 1 base and J by 0 bases, with 7 bases between them. The CDR3 runs 15 residues. The CDR3 sequence is CASSLGESSGNTIYF. Written as DNA, the CDR3 is TGTGCCAGCAGCTTAGGAGAGTCCTCTGGAAACACCATATATTTT.

The chain couples TRBV6-5 to TRBJ1-2; D unclear. Germline CDR1 is MNHEY and CDR2 is SVGAGI. Trimming removed 0 bases from V and 7 bases from J, with 9 bases in between. This CDR3 is built from 13 residues. CDR3 DNA: TGTGCCAGCAGTTACTCGATTAGGGTTGGCTACACCTTC. It specifies CASSYSIRVGYTF.

This clone appeared a few times. The chain employs TRBV1 and TRBJ2-1. TRBV1 is deemed a pseudogene. The CDR3 sequence is 11 residues long. CDR3 nucleotide sequence: TGCACCAGCAGCCATTTTTATGAGCAGTTCTTC. This gives the protein CTSSHFYEQFF.

The chain is built from TRBV19 and TRBJ2-7, with 7 positions matching TRBD1. After removal of 1 base from V and 6 bases from J, the junction contained 6 bases not matched to a gene. The germline V gene encodes CDR1 LNHDA and CDR2 SQIVND (reference sequence). This CDR3 has 14 residues. CDR3 nucleotide sequence: TGTGCCAGTAGTATAGGGACAGGATTGGGCGAGCAGTACTTC. As protein: CASSIGTGLGEQYF.

The chain joins TRBV19 to TRBJ1-1; 7 positions agree with TRBD1. The CDR3 totals 13 residues. Losses at the gene ends were 2 bases for V and 6 bases for J; bases not matched to a gene: 3. CDR1 and CDR2 from the germline V gene are LNHDA and SQIVND (reference sequence). CDR3 protein: CASSIKGTAEAFF. The CDR3 DNA follows: TGTGCCAGTAGTATAAAAGGGACAGCTGAAGCTTTCTTT.

On this clone: At one end, the junction sequence differs from germline, possibly due to a read error. V is TRBV7-7 and J is TRBJ2-1, with TRBD2 as a possible D gene (6 bases). Germline assignment: CDR1 SSHAT and CDR2 FNYEAQ (reference sequence). The length of the CDR3 is 15 residues. The CDR3 nucleotides read TGTGCTAGCAGCTTAGGAGCGGGCCCGACCTATGAGCAGTTCTTC. Translating it yields CASSLGAGPTYEQFF.

The V call is TRBV1, the J call TRBJ2-4. TRBV1 is reported as a pseudogene. The CDR3 has 18 residues. The CDR3 nucleotides are TGCACCAGCAGCCAAGATAGGGGAGTTGGGGTTAGCAAAAACATTCAGTACTTC. This codes for CTSSQDRGVGVSKNIQYF.

The chain carries TRBV7-2 and TRBJ2-7; D remains unclear. The CDR3 covers 13 residues. Between the trimmed V and J ends, which lost 1 base and 3 bases, there was a span of 7 bases. Germline V lookup: CDR1 SGHTA, CDR2 FQGNSA. The CDR3 DNA is TGTGCCAGCAGCTTAGGTGCGGTCTACGAGCAGTACTTC. Protein sequence: CASSLGAVYEQYF.

The chain links TRBV11-3 to TRBJ1-3; D is uncertain. The length of the CDR3 is 14 residues. Between the trimmed V and J ends, which lost 0 bases and 2 bases, there was a span of 5 bases. CDR1 is SGHNT and CDR2 is YENEEA in the germline V gene. The CDR3 coding sequence is TGTGCCAGCAGCTTAGACGAGACTGGAAACACCATATATTTT. This gives the protein CASSLDETGNTIYF. Full variable domain (missing parts from reference TRBV11-3 and TRBJ1-3): EAGVVQSPRYKIIEKKQPVAFWCNPISGHNTLYWYLQNLGQGPELLIRYENEEAVDDSQLPKDRFSAERLKGVDSTLKIQPAELGDSAVYLCASSLDETGNTIYFGEGSWLTVV.

The V call is TRBV5-4, the J call TRBJ1-1; no firm D call. Germline lookup yields CDR1 SGHNT and CDR2 YYREEE (reference sequence). This CDR3 has 14 amino acids. The V end lost 0 bases, the J end lost 1 base, and 7 bases lay between the germline ends. CDR3 residues: CASSLERGNTEAFF. The CDR3 region has the DNA TGTGCCAGCAGCTTGGAACGGGGGAACACTGAAGCTTTCTTT.

The chain joins TRBV2 to TRBJ2-1; D possibly uses TRBD1 or TRBD2 (5 bases each). This CDR3 is built from 16 residues. V dropped 0 bases and J dropped 12 bases, with 21 bases sitting between them. The V gene's germline CDR1 is SNHLY and CDR2 FYNNEI. The CDR3 is CASSEALQGPPLWQFF. For the CDR3, the DNA is TGTGCCAGCAGTGAAGCGCTTCAGGGACCCCCGTTGTGGCAGTTCTTC.

V gene TRBV19 combines with J gene TRBJ2-2; 9 bases are a match to TRBD2. V gave up 5 bases and J gave up 3 bases; unmatched junction bases: 13. Germline values: CDR1 LNHDA, CDR2 SQIVND (reference sequence). The CDR3 sequence is 18 residues long. The CDR3: CASSSGAGGPGDTGELFF. CDR3 sequence (DNA): TGTGCCAGTAGTTCTGGGGCGGGAGGGCCCGGCGACACCGGGGAGCTGTTTTTT.

The gene calls are TRBV6-5 and TRBJ2-7, with D possibly TRBD1 on 6 matching bases. The CDR3 is 14 residues long. Germline loops: CDR1 MNHEY, CDR2 SVGAGI. V shed 4 bases and J shed 0 bases, with 10 bases lying between them. The CDR3 sequence is CASSFTQGSYEQYF. DNA for the CDR3: TGTGCCAGCAGTTTCACACAGGGCTCCTACGAGCAGTACTTC.

The chain uses TRBV7-6 and TRBJ2-7; 11 nucleotides match TRBD1. The germline gives CDR1 SGHVS, CDR2 FNYEAQ. V lost 3 bases and J lost 2; bases outside the gene matches: 3. This CDR3 region has 15 residues. CDR3 in amino acids: CASSFGTGGTYEQYF. The CDR3 bases are TGTGCCAGCAGCTTCGGGACAGGGGGAACCTACGAGCAGTACTTC. Drawing the rest from reference TRBV7-6 and TRBJ2-7, the complete variable domain is GAGVSQSPRYKVTKRGQDVALRCDPISGHVSLYWYRQALGQGPEFLTYFNYEAQQDKSGLPNDRFSAERPEGSISTLTIQRTEQRDSAMYRCASSFGTGGTYEQYFGPGTRLTVT.

The rearrangement uses TRBV28 and TRBJ1-1; TRBD1 might be the D (5 bases). Germline-derived CDR1 and CDR2 are MDHEN and SYDVKM. Trimming stripped 5 bases from V and 1 base from J, with 14 bases between. This CDR3 spans 15 amino acids. CDR3 in DNA: TGTGCCAGCAGTCCTGGTGGGGGAAGGAACACTGAAGCTTTCTTT. Encoded protein: CASSPGGGRNTEAFF.

The chain links TRBV7-8 to TRBJ1-2, with 8 bases fitting TRBD1. Germline V lookup: CDR1 SGHVS, CDR2 FQNEAQ. J gave up 9 bases and V 5 bases, and 11 bases lay outside the gene matches. There are 14 residues in the CDR3. The CDR3 region has the DNA TGTGCCAGCAGCCTACCTGGGACAGGAATGAGCTACACCTTC. Translated: CASSLPGTGMSYTF.

The chain carries TRBV19 and TRBJ1-1; 7 bases fit TRBD1. This CDR3 is 15 amino acids long. Germline CDR1 LNHDA, CDR2 SQIVND (reference sequence). The trim removed 6 bases at V and 4 bases at J, leaving 11 bases unmatched. The CDR3: CASSEGATGSTEAFF. DNA of the CDR3: TGTGCCAGTAGCGAGGGTGCGACAGGGAGCACTGAAGCTTTCTTT.

The rearrangement joins TRBV28 to TRBJ2-2; tentative D call: TRBD1 (5 bases). Trimming removed 6 bases from V and 2 bases from J, with 19 bases in between. This CDR3 has 17 residues. Germline CDR1 MDHEN, CDR2 SYDVKM. The CDR3 region has the DNA TGTGCCAGCAGGCGGACCCCACGACAGTCAAACACCGGGGAGCTGTTTTTT. Translating it yields CASRRTPRQSNTGELFF. Full variable domain (outside the CDR3, taken from reference TRBV28 and TRBJ2-2): DVKVTQSSRYLVKRTGEKVFLECVQDMDHENMFWYRQDPGLGLRLIYFSYDVKMKEKGDIPEGYSVSREKKERFSLILESASTNQTSMYLCASRRTPRQSNTGELFFGEGSRLTVL.

In this sample, this clone turned up a few times. This rearrangement joins TRBV19 to TRBJ1-2; D might be TRBD1 (5 bases). Germline-derived CDR1 and CDR2 are LNHDA and SQIVND (reference sequence). Trimming shortened V by 4 bases and J by 6 bases, and 18 bases separated the two germline ends. The CDR3 spans 15 residues. The CDR3 DNA reads TGTGCCAGTAGTAAGGGGTCGAGGCAAGTAGATGGCTACACCTTC. Translated: CASSKGSRQVDGYTF.

The genes are TRBV5-1 and TRBJ1-1, with a tentative D call TRBD1 (5 bases). Trimming stripped 0 bases from V and 1 base from J, with 13 bases between. Germline V gene data show CDR1 as SGHRS and CDR2 as YFSETQ. This CDR3 contains 16 residues. CDR3 DNA: TGCGCCAGCAGCTTGGGTCCCAGGGTGACGAACACTGAAGCTTTCTTT. It translates to CASSLGPRVTNTEAFF. Filled out from reference TRBV5-1 and TRBJ1-1, the complete variable domain reads KAGVTQTPRYLIKTRGQQVTLSCSPISGHRSVSWYQQTPGQGLQFLFEYFSETQRNKGNFPGRFSGRQFSNSRSEMNVSTLELGDSALYLCASSLGPRVTNTEAFFGQGTRLTVV.

The CDR3 region is CASSRTSGDYEKLFF. In DNA form, the CDR3 reads TGCGCCAGCAGCCGCACCTCAGGGGATTACGAAAAACTGTTTTTT. The chain joins TRBV4-3 to TRBJ1-4, with a tentative D call TRBD1 (6 bases). The V gene's germline CDR1 is LGHNA and CDR2 YSLEER. The CDR3 sequence is 15 residues long. Trimming stripped 4 bases from V and 8 bases from J, with 17 bases between.

This clone has a single count. The gene calls are TRBV11-3 and TRBJ2-7, with unresolved D. The V end lost 5 bases, the J end lost 5 bases, and 10 bases lay between the germline ends. The germline gives CDR1 SGHNT, CDR2 YENEEA. The CDR3 is 12 amino acids. For the CDR3, the DNA is TGTGCCAGCAGCACCGGGCGGAACGAGCAGTACTTC. Translating gives CASSTGRNEQYF.

The chain has TRBV4-2 and TRBJ2-4, with D perhaps matching TRBD2 (6 bases). The CDR3 is made up of 20 amino acids. The V end lost 0 bases, the J end lost 1 base, and 22 bases lay between the germline ends. Germline CDR1 LGHNA, CDR2 YNFKEQ. CDR3 DNA sequence: TGTGCCAGCAGCCAAGATCACCTCCCTGGCGGGGTGGTCGCCAAAAACATTCAGTACTTC. Its protein product is CASSQDHLPGGVVAKNIQYF.

V and J are TRBV5-8 and TRBJ2-2, with D maybe TRBD2 (5 bases). In germline, CDR1 is SGHTS, CDR2 YDEGEE. V was shortened by 0 bases and J by 2 bases, with 5 bases between the two germline ends. The CDR3 is made up of 14 amino acids. The CDR3: CASSLGLNTGELFF. The DNA for the CDR3 is TGTGCCAGCAGCTTGGGACTAAACACCGGGGAGCTGTTTTTT. Drawing the rest from reference TRBV5-8 and TRBJ2-2, the complete variable domain is EAGVTQSPTHLIKTRGQQATLRCSPISGHTSVYWYQQALGLGLQFLLWYDEGEERNRGNFPPRFSGRQFPNYSSELNVNALELEDSALYLCASSLGLNTGELFFGEGSRLTVL.